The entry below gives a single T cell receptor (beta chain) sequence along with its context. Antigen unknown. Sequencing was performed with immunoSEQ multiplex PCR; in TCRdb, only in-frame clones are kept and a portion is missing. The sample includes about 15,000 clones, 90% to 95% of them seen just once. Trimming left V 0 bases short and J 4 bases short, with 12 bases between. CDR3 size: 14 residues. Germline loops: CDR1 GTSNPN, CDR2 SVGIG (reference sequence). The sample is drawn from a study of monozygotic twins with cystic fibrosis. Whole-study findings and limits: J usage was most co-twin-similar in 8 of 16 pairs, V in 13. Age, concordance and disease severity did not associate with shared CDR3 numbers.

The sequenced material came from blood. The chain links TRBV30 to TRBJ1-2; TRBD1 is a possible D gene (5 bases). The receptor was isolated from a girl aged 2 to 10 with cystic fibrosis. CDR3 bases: TGTGCCTGGAGTGTAGGGGTGTATGCCTATGGCTACACCTTC. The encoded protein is CAWSVGVYAYGYTF.